Shown below are 8 T cell receptor beta chains from a single sample sequenced in a study of T cells expressing NK-cell markers. TCRdb reprocessed the 5' RACE reads, keeping one entry per CDR3 protein, no DNA. The sample table includes over 350,000 distinct CDR3 sequences. Sequenced material: blood T cells: a sorted CD56 or NKG2C T cell subset, CD4+ or CD8+ T cells, or bulk PBMC T cells (not recorded which). These TCRs come from a woman between 45 and 60 years old in good health.

V gene TRBV10-3 combines with J gene TRBJ2-1; the TCRdb D gene call, TRBD2, has no DNA to confirm it. The CDR3 extends over 15 amino acids. Germline V CDR1 and CDR2: ENHRY, SYGVKD. The chain's CDR3 is CATEGSPGGGNEQFF.

The rearrangement links TRBV20-1 to TRBJ2-3. CDR3 length equals 16 residues. Germline V gene sequence: CDR1 DFQATT, CDR2 SNEGSKA (reference sequence). CDR3 sequence: CSARDLLDGPTDTQYF.

The gene calls are TRBV10-3 and TRBJ2-7; TCRdb gives TRBD1 as the D gene, but with no DNA this cannot be confirmed. This CDR3 comprises 13 residues. Germline loops: CDR1 ENHRY, CDR2 SYGVKD. The CDR3 here is CAIRTGMAGEQYF.

V is TRBV29-1 and J is TRBJ2-3; with no DNA, the TCRdb D assignment of TRBD1 cannot be verified. Germline V lookup: CDR1 SQVTM, CDR2 ANQGSEA. The CDR3 length is 18 residues. The CDR3 reads CSVEDLNMRGRGTDTQYF.

J is TRBJ2-1 and V is TRBV30; TCRdb designates TRBD2, a call that cannot be tested without DNA. The CDR3 is 11 residues long. The germline gives CDR1 GTSNPN, CDR2 SVGIG (reference sequence). CDR3 amino acids: CALWSGNEQFF.

The rearrangement uses TRBV15 and TRBJ2-4; TCRdb's D call, TRBD2, is unchecked because there is no DNA. The CDR3 totals 14 residues. Germline assignment: CDR1 LNHNV and CDR2 YYDKDF (reference sequence). This CDR3 is CATRGTVAKNIQYF.

V usage is TRBV7-9 and J usage is TRBJ2-1; TCRdb reports TRBD2, a call that lacks DNA to check it against. Per the germline V gene, CDR1 is SEHNR and CDR2 is FQNEAQ (reference sequence). The CDR3 is 16 residues long. CDR3 region: CASSLLPGGSYNEQFF.

The chain employs TRBV5-5 and TRBJ2-7; TCRdb gives TRBD1 as the D gene, but with no DNA this cannot be confirmed. The germline V gene has CDR1 SGHKS and CDR2 YYEKEE (reference sequence). The length of the CDR3 is 15 residues. CDR3 region: CASSLGRDRDYEQYF.